This TCR beta chain was identified in a study of blood T cell repertoires in COVID-19. Study-level background: PBMCs, B-cell-depleted T cells, or T cells provided the cDNA or gDNA that made up the material.

Original methodology: Quantification of nucleated cells was approximated via reference gene primer amplification. Sequencing used immunoSEQ multiplex PCR; TCRdb keeps in-frame clones, though not all of them. That table gives V, J and clone size, and the DNA gave D and trimming. Of over 55,000 clones listed, 88% are singletons. The CDR3 runs 16 residues. The V segment lost 0 bases and the J segment 0 bases; nucleotides outside the gene matches: 5. Germline V gene sequence: CDR1 SGHRS, CDR2 YFSETQ. This TCR came from a human donor in a cohort sampled during active COVID-19. The rearrangement links TRBV5-1 to TRBJ2-7, with 8 positions matching TRBD1. The sequenced sample consisted of peripheral blood. CDR3: CASSLAYQGASYEQYF. The CDR3 region has the DNA TGCGCCAGCAGCTTGGCGTACCAGGGGGCCTCCTACGAGCAGTACTTC.